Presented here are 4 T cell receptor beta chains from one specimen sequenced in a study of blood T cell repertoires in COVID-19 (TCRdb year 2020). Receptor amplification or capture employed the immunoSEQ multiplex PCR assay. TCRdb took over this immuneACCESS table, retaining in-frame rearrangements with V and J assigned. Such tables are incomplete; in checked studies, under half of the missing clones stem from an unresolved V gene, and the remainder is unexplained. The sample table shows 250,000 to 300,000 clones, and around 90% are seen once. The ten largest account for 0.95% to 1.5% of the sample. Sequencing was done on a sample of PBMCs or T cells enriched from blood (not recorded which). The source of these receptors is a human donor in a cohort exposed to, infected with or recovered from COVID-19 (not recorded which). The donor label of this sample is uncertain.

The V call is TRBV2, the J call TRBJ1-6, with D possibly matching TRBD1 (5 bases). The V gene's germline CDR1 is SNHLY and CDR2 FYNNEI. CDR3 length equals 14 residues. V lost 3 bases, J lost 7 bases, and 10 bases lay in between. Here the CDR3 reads CASSEGGYNSPLHF. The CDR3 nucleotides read TGTGCCAGCAGTGAGGGGGGGTACAATTCACCCCTCCACTTT.

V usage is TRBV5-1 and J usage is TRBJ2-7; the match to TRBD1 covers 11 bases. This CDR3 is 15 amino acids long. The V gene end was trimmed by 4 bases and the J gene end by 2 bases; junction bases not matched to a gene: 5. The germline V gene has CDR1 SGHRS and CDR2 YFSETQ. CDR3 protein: CASSTGTGGTYEQYF. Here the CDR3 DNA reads TGCGCCAGCAGCACCGGGACAGGGGGGACCTACGAGCAGTACTTC.

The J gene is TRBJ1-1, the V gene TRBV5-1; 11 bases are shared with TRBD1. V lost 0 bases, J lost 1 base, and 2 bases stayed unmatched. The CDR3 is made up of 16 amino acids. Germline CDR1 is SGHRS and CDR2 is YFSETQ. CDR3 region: CASSLAGQGANTEAFF. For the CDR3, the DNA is TGCGCCAGCAGCTTGGCCGGACAGGGGGCGAACACTGAAGCTTTCTTT.

CDR3 amino acids: CASRIETGFTGELFF. The DNA of the CDR3 is TGTGCCAGCAGGATTGAGACAGGCTTCACCGGGGAGCTGTTTTTT. This chain connects TRBV7-2 to TRBJ2-2, with D possibly matching TRBD1 (6 bases). Deletions cut 6 bases from V and 4 bases from J, with 15 bases between. Germline CDR1 SGHTA, CDR2 FQGNSA. The CDR3 loop spans 15 amino acids.